These 3 T cell receptor beta chains share one sample of origin, sequenced in a study of T cell changes during pregnancy in multiple sclerosis. Clones were read by immunoSEQ multiplex PCR, and TCRdb kept only the in-frame ones, dropping some. The sample consists of more than 65,000 clones, around 93% of them appearing once. The sample consisted of peripheral blood, taken in the first trimester of pregnancy. Receptors originate from a female donor with multiple sclerosis, enrolled in a pregnancy study.

The gene calls are TRBV19 and TRBJ1-1; D unresolved. This CDR3 has 14 residues. The germline gives CDR1 LNHDA, CDR2 SQIVND (reference sequence). The germline V and J ends were trimmed by 8 bases and 1 base, with 14 bases remaining between them. Here the CDR3 reads CASSMGGRNTEAFF. As DNA, the CDR3 is TGTGCCAGTTCAATGGGAGGGCGGAACACTGAAGCTTTCTTT.

The rearrangement links TRBV7-2 to TRBJ2-7; 9 bases line up with TRBD1. Unmatched junction bases numbered 8, after V lost 5 bases and J lost 6 bases. The V gene's germline CDR1 is SGHTA and CDR2 FQGNSA. The CDR3 loop spans 14 amino acids. The CDR3 sequence is CASSLRTGVGEQYF. The CDR3 bases are TGTGCCAGCAGCCTCCGGACAGGGGTCGGCGAGCAGTACTTC. Together with reference TRBV7-2 and TRBJ2-7, the CDR3 gives the full variable domain: GAGVSQSPSNKVTEKGKDVELRCDPISGHTALYWYRQSLGQGLEFLIYFQGNSAPDKSGLPSDRFSAERTGGSVSTLTIQRTQQEDSAVYLCASSLRTGVGEQYFGPGTRLTVT.

This sequence joins TRBV21-1 and TRBJ2-7; the table's TRBD1 call for D was not verified on the DNA. TRBV21-1 is a listed pseudogene. The CDR3 loop spans 17 amino acids. The CDR3 region is CASSKKGARPMDYEQYF. CDR3 coding DNA: TGTGCCAGCAGCAAGAAAGGGGCTCGCCCTATGGACTACGAGCAGTACTTC.